These 20 T cell receptor beta chains share one sample of origin, sequenced in a study of Graves' ophthalmopathy and Graves' hyperthyroidism. As the template, RNA transcripts were used to amplify TCR beta CDR3 regions. RT-PCR in the first round used HTBI primers; a second-round multiplex PCR followed. TCRdb called the multiplex PCR reads again in MiXCR, with one record for every CDR3 protein. Of about 370,000 distinct CDR3 sequences listed, about 17% are singletons. The material sequenced was peripheral blood. The receptors here all came from an adult woman with stable Graves' hyperthyroidism.

This clonotype was seen at least ten times. The chain employs TRBV19 and TRBJ1-5; a possible D gene is TRBD1 (6 bases). The CDR3 loop spans 16 amino acids. CDR1 and CDR2 from the germline V gene are LNHDA and SQIVND (reference sequence). The germline V and J ends were trimmed by 2 bases and 4 bases, with 15 bases remaining between them. This chain's CDR3 is CASSIRVGGPNQPQHF. CDR3 bases: TGTGCCAGTAGTATACGGGTCGGGGGGCCAAATCAGCCCCAGCATTTT.

The J gene is TRBJ2-5, the V gene TRBV6-5, with 12 bases identical to TRBD2. The CDR3 contains 16 residues. Germline V gene lookup returns CDR1 MNHEY and CDR2 SVGAGI. J gave up 5 bases and V 2 bases, and 6 bases lay outside the gene matches. The CDR3 sequence: CASSYGRLAGVETQYF. Here the CDR3 DNA reads TGTGCCAGCAGTTACGGTCGACTAGCGGGGGTGGAGACCCAGTACTTC.

This clonotype was picked up many times. The V call is TRBV7-6, the J call TRBJ1-2, with D maybe TRBD1 (5 bases). CDR1 and CDR2 (germline): SGHVS, FNYEAQ. Between the trimmed V and J ends, which lost 1 base and 1 base, there was a span of 16 bases. The CDR3 is made up of 17 amino acids. The CDR3 spells CASSLDPDSSLNYGYTF. The CDR3 DNA follows: TGTGCCAGCAGCTTAGATCCCGACAGCTCCCTTAACTATGGCTACACCTTC.

This clonotype was observed many times. The chain couples TRBV10-3 to TRBJ1-1, with 8 bases identical to TRBD1. CDR1 is ENHRY and CDR2 is SYGVKD in the germline V gene. The V segment lost 10 bases and the J segment 0 bases; nucleotides outside the gene matches: 7. CDR3 size: 14 residues. The CDR3 nucleotides read TGTGCCACCCTCCGGGACAGGTTGAACACTGAAGCTTTCTTT. Its protein is CATLRDRLNTEAFF.

This clonotype was seen at least ten times. The chain couples TRBV25-1 to TRBJ1-5; 8 bases line up with TRBD1. The CDR3 extends over 13 amino acids. V lost 6 bases, J lost 2 bases, and 0 bases stayed unmatched. Germline lookup yields CDR1 MGHDK and CDR2 SYGVNS. In DNA form, the CDR3 reads TGTGCCAGCAGGGGACAGGGCAATCAGCCCCAGCATTTT. This codes for CASRGQGNQPQHF.

This clonotype was observed many times. V is TRBV30 and J is TRBJ1-2; weak D call: TRBD1 (5 bases). There are 17 residues in the CDR3. Germline V lookup: CDR1 GTSNPN, CDR2 SVGIG (reference sequence). V was cut by 1 base and J by 4 bases, with 22 bases left in between. The CDR3 reads CAWSALKVWGAFYGYTF. Written as DNA, the CDR3 is TGTGCCTGGAGTGCCCTCAAGGTGTGGGGCGCGTTCTATGGCTACACCTTC.

This clonotype has a count of ten or more. This chain connects TRBV12-3 or TRBV12-4 to TRBJ2-7; TRBD2 matches 8 bases. The V gene end was trimmed by 4 bases and the J gene end by 5 bases; junction bases not matched to a gene: 7. This CDR3 is built from 14 residues. The chain's CDR3 is CASSSRLALNEQYF. As DNA, the CDR3 is TGTGCCAGCAGTTCCCGACTAGCGCTAAACGAGCAGTACTTC.

This clonotype has at least ten counts. The rearrangement joins TRBV7-2 to TRBJ1-2; D remains unclear. Germline CDR1 SGHTA, CDR2 FQGNSA. Trimming shortened V by 3 bases and J by 3 bases, and 11 bases separated the two germline ends. This CDR3 contains 14 residues. The CDR3 DNA sequence: TGTGCCAGCAGCTTTTACAACCTCGACTATGGCTACACCTTC. It specifies CASSFYNLDYGYTF.

This clonotype showed up just once. This chain uses TRBV6-5 with TRBJ1-2; no reliable D call. The CDR3 covers 15 residues. Germline loops: CDR1 MNHEY, CDR2 SVGAGI. Trimming stripped 0 bases from V and 4 bases from J, with 12 bases between. Written as DNA, the CDR3 is TGTGCCAGCAGTTACTCGAGTACCGCCGGCTATGGCTACACCTTC. It is translated as CASSYSSTAGYGYTF.

This clonotype turned up a few times. In DNA form, the CDR3 reads TGCGCCAGCAGCCAAGAAAACTTGGCGACAGTAAACACTGAAGCTTTCTTT. Protein sequence: CASSQENLATVNTEAFF. V and J are TRBV4-1 and TRBJ1-1; D is possibly TRBD1 (5 bases). Germline CDR1 reads MGHRA; CDR2 reads YSYEKL. Trimming removed 0 bases from V and 2 bases from J, with 16 bases in between. The CDR3 runs to 17 residues.

This clonotype was seen repeatedly, ten times or more. This chain uses TRBV29-1 with TRBJ2-5, with a possible D match to TRBD2 (5 bases). The CDR3 runs to 13 residues. The V gene lost 4 bases and the J gene lost 0 bases, with 9 bases spanning the gap. The V gene's germline CDR1 is SQVTM and CDR2 ANQGSEA. In DNA form, the CDR3 reads TGCAGCGTTGGAGGGATATACCAAGAGACCCAGTACTTC. Its translation is CSVGGIYQETQYF.

In this sample, this clonotype turned up many times. This chain links TRBV29-1 with TRBJ2-7, with 7 bases lining up with TRBD1. Germline values: CDR1 SQVTM, CDR2 ANQGSEA. The CDR3 covers 13 residues. The ends lost 4 bases at V and 5 bases at J; junction bases unmatched: 8. CDR3 sequence (DNA): TGCAGCGTTGTCGACAGGGCAATCAACGAGCAGTACTTC. Amino acids: CSVVDRAINEQYF.

Of note for this clonotype: A much larger clone is a single base away; this may be a read error. The V call is TRBV10-3, the J call TRBJ2-5, with a weak D call TRBD1 (5 bases). Per germline, CDR1 ENHRY and CDR2 SYGVKD. This CDR3 has 14 amino acids. The DNA for the CDR3 is TGTGCCATCAGTGAGCCGACAGAGCAAGAGACCAAGTACTTC. It translates to CAISEPTEQETKYF.

This clonotype was detected ten times or more. V gene TRBV20-1 combines with J gene TRBJ2-7, with 14 bases that match TRBD2. Germline V CDR1 and CDR2: DFQATT, SNEGSKA (reference sequence). This CDR3 spans 15 amino acids. V lost 3 bases and J lost 4; bases outside the gene matches: 5. This CDR3 reads CSARTSGRAGYEQYF. As DNA, the CDR3 is TGCAGTGCTAGGACTAGCGGGAGGGCCGGATACGAGCAGTACTTC.

This clonotype was picked up many times. The CDR3 spells CASSLVRGDGYTF. Written as DNA, the CDR3 is TGTGCCAGCAGCTTGGTGAGAGGGGATGGCTACACCTTC. The chain uses TRBV7-9 and TRBJ1-2; weak D call: TRBD1 (5 bases). V shed 3 bases and J shed 6 bases, with 11 bases lying between them. The CDR3 is 13 residues long. From germline, CDR1 is SEHNR and CDR2 FQNEAQ (reference sequence).

This clonotype was picked up many times. The chain is built from TRBV5-4 and TRBJ2-7; the match to TRBD2 covers 7 bases. Germline CDR1 and CDR2: SGHNT and YYREEE (reference sequence). The V segment lost 0 bases and the J segment 5 bases; nucleotides outside the gene matches: 5. The length of the CDR3 is 14 residues. CDR3 protein: CASSLGTSNDEQYF. As DNA, the CDR3 is TGTGCCAGCAGCTTGGGGACTAGTAACGACGAGCAGTACTTC.

Comment on this clonotype: The germline gene is not matched at one end of the junction; a read error may be the cause. The rearrangement links TRBV18 to TRBJ2-7; 7 bases line up with TRBD1. Germline values: CDR1 KGHSH, CDR2 LQKENI. CDR3 size: 14 residues. The CDR3 region is CASSPRQGSYEQDF. The CDR3 nucleotides read TGTGCCAGCTCACCACGACAGGGATCCTACGAGCAGGACTTC.

This sequence joins TRBV6-1 and TRBJ1-5; 12 bases fit TRBD1. V shed 6 bases, J shed 6 bases, and the junction held 3 bases outside the gene matches. CDR1 MNHNS and CDR2 SASEGT come from the germline V gene. The CDR3 runs to 14 residues. This chain's CDR3 is CASRGQGAAQPQHF. The CDR3 DNA reads as TGTGCCAGCAGGGGACAGGGGGCCGCTCAGCCCCAGCATTTT.

This clonotype was seen at least ten times. The genes are TRBV28 and TRBJ2-7; 10 nucleotides line up with TRBD2. The V gene end was trimmed by 1 base and the J gene end by 5 bases; junction bases not matched to a gene: 8. The CDR3 is made up of 16 amino acids. Germline V gene sequence: CDR1 MDHEN, CDR2 SYDVKM. The DNA for the CDR3 is TGTGCCAGCAGTTTATTGTCTCTAGCGGGAGCCCACGAGCAGTACTTC. Protein sequence: CASSLLSLAGAHEQYF.

In this sample, this clonotype turned up many times. The rearrangement links TRBV6-1 to TRBJ2-5, with D possibly TRBD1 on 5 matching bases. V gave up 4 bases and J gave up 2 bases, with 11 bases separating them. The V gene's germline CDR1 is MNHNS and CDR2 SASEGT. There are 14 residues in the CDR3. Here the CDR3 reads CASSGQFGQETQYF. CDR3 nucleotides: TGTGCCAGCAGTGGACAGTTTGGTCAAGAGACCCAGTACTTC.